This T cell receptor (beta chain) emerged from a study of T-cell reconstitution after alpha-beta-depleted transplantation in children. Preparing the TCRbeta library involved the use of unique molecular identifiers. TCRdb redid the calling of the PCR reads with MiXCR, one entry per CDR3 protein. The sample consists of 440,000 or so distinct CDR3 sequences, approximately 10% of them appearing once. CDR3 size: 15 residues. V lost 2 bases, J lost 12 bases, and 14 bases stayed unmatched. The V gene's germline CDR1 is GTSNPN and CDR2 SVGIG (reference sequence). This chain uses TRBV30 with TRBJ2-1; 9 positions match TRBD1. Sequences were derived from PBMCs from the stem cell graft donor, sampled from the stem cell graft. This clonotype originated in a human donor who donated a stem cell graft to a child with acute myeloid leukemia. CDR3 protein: CAWSPTLGQGAGQFF. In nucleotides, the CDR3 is TGTGCCTGGAGTCCGACCCTGGGACAGGGTGCAGGGCAGTTCTTC.